This section outlines one T cell receptor (beta chain) sequence together with its context. This sample was included in a study of cytomegalovirus exposure and HLA in healthy donors. Background on the study: Per a later analysis, the roughly 690 first-cohort and more than 100 validation repertoires shared one platform.

Here immunoSEQ multiplex PCR was the method, and the copy in TCRdb shows in-frame clones only, minus some. This table holds roughly 90,000 clones, 75% to 90% found once. The sample was PBMCs. This TCR derives from a man in his late teens or twenties in good health and CMV-seropositive.

The CDR3 DNA reads TGCGCCAGCAGCCCAGACAGGTTCCCCAATGAGCAGTTCTTC. Encoded protein: CASSPDRFPNEQFF. The genes are TRBV5-1 and TRBJ2-1; a weak D match, TRBD1 (6 bases). The CDR3 extends over 14 amino acids. The germline V gene encodes CDR1 SGHRS and CDR2 YFSETQ. V gave up 4 bases and J gave up 6 bases, with 14 bases separating them.